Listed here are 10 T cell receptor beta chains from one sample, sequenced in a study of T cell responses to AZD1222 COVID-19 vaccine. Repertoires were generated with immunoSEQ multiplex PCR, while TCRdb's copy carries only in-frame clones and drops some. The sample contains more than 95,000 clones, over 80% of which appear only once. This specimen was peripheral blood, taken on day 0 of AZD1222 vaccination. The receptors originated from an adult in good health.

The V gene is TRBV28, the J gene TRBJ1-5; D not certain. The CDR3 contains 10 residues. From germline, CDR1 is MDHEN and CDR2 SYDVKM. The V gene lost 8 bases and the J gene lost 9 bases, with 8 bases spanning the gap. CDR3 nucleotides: TGTGCCAGCGGAAGGTGGCCCCAGCATTTT. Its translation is CASGRWPQHF.

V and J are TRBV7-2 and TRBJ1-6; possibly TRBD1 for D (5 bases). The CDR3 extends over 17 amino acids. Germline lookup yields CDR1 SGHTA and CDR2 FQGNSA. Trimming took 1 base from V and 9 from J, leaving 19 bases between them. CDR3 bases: TGTGCCAGCAGCTTAGATCATACAGCATTGGGGGTTTCACCCCTCCACTTT. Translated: CASSLDHTALGVSPLHF.

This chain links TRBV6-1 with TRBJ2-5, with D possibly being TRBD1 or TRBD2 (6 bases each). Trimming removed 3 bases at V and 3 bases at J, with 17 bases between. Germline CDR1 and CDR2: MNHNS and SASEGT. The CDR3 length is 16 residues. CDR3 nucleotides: TGTGCCAGCAGTGAGGCGGGACACGGACCTGAAGAGACCCAGTACTTC. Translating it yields CASSEAGHGPEETQYF.

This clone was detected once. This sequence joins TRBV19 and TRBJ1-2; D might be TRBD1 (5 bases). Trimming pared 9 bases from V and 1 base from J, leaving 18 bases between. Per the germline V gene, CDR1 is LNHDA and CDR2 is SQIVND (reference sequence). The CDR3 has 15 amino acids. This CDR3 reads CASSGRGGGNYGYTF. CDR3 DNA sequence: TGTGCCAGCAGCGGAAGGGGCGGAGGTAACTATGGCTACACCTTC.

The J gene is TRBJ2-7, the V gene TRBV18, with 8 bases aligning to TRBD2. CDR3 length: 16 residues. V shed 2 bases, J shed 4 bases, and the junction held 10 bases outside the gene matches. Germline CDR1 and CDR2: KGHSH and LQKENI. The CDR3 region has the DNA TGTGCCAGCTCACCAAACCTAGCGCGGGGGGAATACGAGCAGTACTTC. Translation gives CASSPNLARGEYEQYF.

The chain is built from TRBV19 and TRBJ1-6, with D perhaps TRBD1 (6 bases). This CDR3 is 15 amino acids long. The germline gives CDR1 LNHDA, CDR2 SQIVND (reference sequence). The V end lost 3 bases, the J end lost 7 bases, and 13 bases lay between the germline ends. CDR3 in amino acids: CASSMGDRRNSPLHF. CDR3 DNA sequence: TGTGCCAGTAGTATGGGCGACAGGAGGAATTCACCCCTCCACTTT.

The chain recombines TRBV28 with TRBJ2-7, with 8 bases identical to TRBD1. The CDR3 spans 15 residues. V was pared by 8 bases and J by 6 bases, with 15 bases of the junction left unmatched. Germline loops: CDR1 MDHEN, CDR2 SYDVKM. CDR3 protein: CASSFPRTGWAEQYF. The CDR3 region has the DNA TGTGCCAGCTCATTTCCGAGGACAGGGTGGGCCGAGCAGTACTTC.

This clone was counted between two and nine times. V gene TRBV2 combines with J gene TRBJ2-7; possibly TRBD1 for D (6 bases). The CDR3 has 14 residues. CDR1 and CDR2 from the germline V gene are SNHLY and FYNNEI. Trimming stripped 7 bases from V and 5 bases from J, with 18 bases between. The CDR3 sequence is CASKPILGAHEQYF. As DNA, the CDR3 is TGTGCCAGCAAACCTATCCTGGGGGCCCACGAGCAGTACTTC.

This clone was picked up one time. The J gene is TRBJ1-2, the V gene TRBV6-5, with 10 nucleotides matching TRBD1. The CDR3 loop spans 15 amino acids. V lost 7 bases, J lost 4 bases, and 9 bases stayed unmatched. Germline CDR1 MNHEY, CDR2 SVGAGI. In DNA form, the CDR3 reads TGTGCCAGCAAGGTCACCTGGACAGGGGGCTATGGCTACACCTTC. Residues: CASKVTWTGGYGYTF.

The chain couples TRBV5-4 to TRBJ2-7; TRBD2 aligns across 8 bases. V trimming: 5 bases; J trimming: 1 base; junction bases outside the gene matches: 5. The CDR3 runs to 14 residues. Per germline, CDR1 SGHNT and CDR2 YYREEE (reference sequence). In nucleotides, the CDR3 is TGTGCCAGCAGAGCGGGAGTAGGATCCTACGAGCAGTACTTC. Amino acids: CASRAGVGSYEQYF.